These 12 T cell receptor beta chains were all obtained from the same sample, sequenced in a study of molecular identifiers for immune sequencing clone quantification. From the PCR reads, TCRdb called clonotypes with MiXCR, one entry per CDR3 protein. This sample yields 79,000 or so distinct CDR3 sequences, of which about 23% are seen a single time; approximately 0.78% belongs to the top ten. The specimen sequenced was naive CD8+ T cells from blood, with Jurkat cell RNA spiked in. Described subset: FACS-sorted CD8+CD4-CCR7+CD45RA+ naive T cells. The receptor set was obtained from a human donor in good health. Some libraries in this study had Jurkat cell RNA spiked in.

The sample holds many counts of this clonotype. V usage is TRBV12-3 or TRBV12-4 and J usage is TRBJ2-7; D remains unclear. Trimming left V 6 bases short and J 5 bases short, with 23 bases between. CDR3 length equals 16 residues. The CDR3 is CASSPAVRSSFDEQYF. Written as DNA, the CDR3 is TGTGCCAGCAGCCCTGCAGTAAGGTCCTCTTTCGACGAGCAGTACTTC.

Many counts were recorded for this clonotype. The chain uses TRBV9 and TRBJ2-6; 8 positions agree with TRBD1. Per germline, CDR1 SGDLS and CDR2 YYNGEE. The CDR3 runs to 17 residues. V gave up 3 bases and J gave up 2 bases; unmatched junction bases: 7. CDR3 coding DNA: TGTGCCAGCAGCGCTGGACAGGGCCCAGCTGGGGCCAACGTCCTGACTTTC. Encoded protein: CASSAGQGPAGANVLTF.

To note about this clonotype: Possible read error: a much larger clone is one base away. This rearrangement joins TRBV12-3 or TRBV12-4 to TRBJ2-3; 9 nucleotides match TRBD1. The V gene end was trimmed by 5 bases and the J gene end by 14 bases; junction bases not matched to a gene: 5. The CDR3 loop spans 11 amino acids. CDR3 amino acids: CASSPPGQGYF. The CDR3 region has the DNA TGTGCCAGCAGTCCACCGGGACAGGGGTATTTT.

This clonotype was seen many times. The chain carries TRBV30 and TRBJ2-2; D possibly corresponds to TRBD2 (5 bases). CDR3 size: 12 residues. The V end lost 2 bases, the J end lost 6 bases, and 7 bases lay between the germline ends. Germline-derived CDR1 and CDR2 are GTSNPN and SVGIG (reference sequence). This CDR3 is CAWSSGSGELFF. In DNA, the CDR3 is TGTGCCTGGAGTTCGGGGTCCGGGGAGCTGTTTTTT. The variable domain in full, completed from reference TRBV30 and TRBJ2-2, reads SQTIHQWPATLVQPVGSPLSLECTVEGTSNPNLYWYRQAAGRGLQLLFYSVGIGQISSEVPQNLSASRPQDRQFILSSKKLLLSDSGFYLCAWSSGSGELFFGEGSRLTVL.

This clonotype occurred once. This may be a read error, as it is one base from a much larger clone. The V gene is TRBV15, the J gene TRBJ1-4, with D unresolved. This CDR3 spans 15 amino acids. Germline CDR1 reads LNHNV; CDR2 reads YYDKDF (reference sequence). The CDR3 loop is CTTSRVRVSGEKLFF. The CDR3 nucleotides are TGTACCACCAGCAGAGTTCGGGTTTCAGGCGAAAAACTGTTTTTT.

Comments on this clonotype: A read error may explain this, as a much larger clone is one base away. The chain employs TRBV7-9 and TRBJ1-1, with TRBD1 as a possible D gene (5 bases). Germline loops: CDR1 SEHNR, CDR2 FQNEAQ (reference sequence). The ends were cut back, 4 bases at V and 3 bases at J, with 15 bases in the middle. The CDR3 sequence is 15 residues long. The CDR3 region is CASSSRDGEYTEAFF. CDR3 bases: TGTGCCAGCAGCTCTCGGGACGGGGAGTACACTGAAGCTTTCTTT.

Comments on this clonotype: Germline and junction disagree at one end, which may indicate a read error. This chain links TRBV29-1 with TRBJ2-3, with D uncertain. Germline V gives CDR1 SQVTM, CDR2 ANQGSEA. The CDR3 is 15 residues long. This CDR3 is CSVEWRSTRTDTPYF. The CDR3 nucleotides are TGCAGCGTTGAGTGGCGGTCGACCCGCACAGATACGCCGTATTTT.

A note on this clonotype: The conserved phenylalanine or tryptophan is not found at the CDR3 terminus, so this likely reflects a read error. CDR3 coding DNA: TGTGCCAGCAGCCCAGACAGCGTGATCTCTGGGGCCAACGTCCTGACTATC. Encoded protein: CASSPDSVISGANVLTI. The V gene is TRBV6-5, the J gene TRBJ2-6, with a tentative D call TRBD1 (5 bases). The germline gives CDR1 MNHEY, CDR2 SVGAGI. The CDR3 covers 17 residues. V was pared by 6 bases and J by 0 bases, with 15 bases between.

This clonotype was counted ten times or more. The chain is built from TRBV6-5 and TRBJ1-4, with 8 bases that match TRBD1. The trim removed 5 bases at V and 4 bases at J, leaving 3 bases unmatched. Germline V lookup: CDR1 MNHEY, CDR2 SVGAGI. The CDR3 runs 14 residues. CDR3 in amino acids: CASSLQGVNEKLFF. CDR3 in DNA: TGTGCCAGCAGTCTACAGGGGGTTAATGAAAAACTGTTTTTT.

There are a few counts of this clonotype. This chain uses TRBV6-2 or TRBV6-3 with TRBJ2-3; tentative D call: TRBD2 (5 bases). The CDR3 sequence is 16 residues long. Between the trimmed V and J ends, which lost 6 bases and 4 bases, there was a span of 20 bases. Germline lookup yields CDR1 MNHEY and CDR2 SVGEGT. CDR3 sequence (DNA): TGTGCCAGCAGCACACCTAGGAGGAAGTACCCAGATACGCAGTATTTT. Translating it yields CASSTPRRKYPDTQYF.

Of note for this clonotype: The junction differs from germline at one of its ends, possibly a read error. The chain recombines TRBV12-3 or TRBV12-4 with TRBJ2-1; D gene ambiguous. The CDR3 has 12 amino acids. CDR3 nucleotides: TGTGCCAGCAGTGACGAGTACAGTGAGCAGTTCTTC. This codes for CASSDEYSEQFF.

Concerning this clonotype: Lacking the conserved final phenylalanine or tryptophan, this CDR3 likely reflects a read error. The chain uses TRBV15 and TRBJ1-5, with a weak D call TRBD1 (5 bases). Germline loops: CDR1 LNHNV, CDR2 YYDKDF (reference sequence). The CDR3 has 15 amino acids. Trimming shortened V by 0 bases and J by 2 bases, and 8 bases separated the two germline ends. DNA for the CDR3: TGTGCCACCAGCAGAGATAAGGGACGCAATCAGCCCCAGCATTTA. Translating it yields CATSRDKGRNQPQHL.